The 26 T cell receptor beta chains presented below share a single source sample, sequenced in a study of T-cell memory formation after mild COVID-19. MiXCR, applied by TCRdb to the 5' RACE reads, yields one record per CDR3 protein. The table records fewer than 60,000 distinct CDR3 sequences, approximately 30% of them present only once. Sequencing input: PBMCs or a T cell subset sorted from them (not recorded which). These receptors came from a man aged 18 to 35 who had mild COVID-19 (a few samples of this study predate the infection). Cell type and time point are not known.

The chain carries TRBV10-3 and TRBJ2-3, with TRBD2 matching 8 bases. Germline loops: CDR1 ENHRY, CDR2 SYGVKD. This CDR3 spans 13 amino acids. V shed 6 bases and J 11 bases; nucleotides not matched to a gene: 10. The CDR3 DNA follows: TGTGCCATCAGCAGCGGGGGCCGGGGTAAGCAGTATTTT. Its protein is CAISSGGRGKQYF.

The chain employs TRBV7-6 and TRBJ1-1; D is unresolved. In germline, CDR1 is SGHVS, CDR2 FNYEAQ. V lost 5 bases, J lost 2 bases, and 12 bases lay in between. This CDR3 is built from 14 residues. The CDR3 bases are TGTGCCAGCAGCCCCGGGCGACAAAACACTGAAGCTTTCTTT. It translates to CASSPGRQNTEAFF.

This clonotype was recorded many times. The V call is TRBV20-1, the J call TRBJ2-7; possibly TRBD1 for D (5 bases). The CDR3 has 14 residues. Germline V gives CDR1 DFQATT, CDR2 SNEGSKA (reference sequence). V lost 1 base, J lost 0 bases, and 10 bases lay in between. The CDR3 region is CSARGQLNSYEQYF. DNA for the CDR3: TGCAGTGCTAGAGGACAGCTTAACTCCTACGAGCAGTACTTC.

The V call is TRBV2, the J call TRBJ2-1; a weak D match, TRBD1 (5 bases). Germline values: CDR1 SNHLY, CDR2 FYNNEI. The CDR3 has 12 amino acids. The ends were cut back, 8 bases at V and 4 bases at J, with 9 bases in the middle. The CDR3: CASAGMYNEQFF. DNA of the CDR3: TGTGCCAGCGCAGGGATGTACAATGAGCAGTTCTTC. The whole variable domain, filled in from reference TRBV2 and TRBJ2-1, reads EPEVTQTPSHQVTQMGQEVILRCVPISNHLYFYWYRQILGQKVEFLVSFYNNEISEKSEIFDDQFSVERPDGSNFTLKIRSTKLEDSAMYFCASAGMYNEQFFGPGTRLTVL.

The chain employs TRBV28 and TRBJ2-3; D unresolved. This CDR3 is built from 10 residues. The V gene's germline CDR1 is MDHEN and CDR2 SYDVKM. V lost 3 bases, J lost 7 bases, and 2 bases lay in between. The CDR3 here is CASSLNTQYF. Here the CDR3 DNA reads TGTGCCAGCAGTTTGAATACGCAGTATTTT.

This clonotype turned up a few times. The CDR3 DNA sequence: TGTGCCAGCAGCCCGATCGGGGTAAAGGGTTATACTGAAGCTTTCTTT. It yields the protein CASSPIGVKGYTEAFF. The chain uses TRBV7-2 and TRBJ1-1; no definite D call. This CDR3 comprises 16 residues. Germline CDR1 reads SGHTA; CDR2 reads FQGNSA. The V gene lost 5 bases and the J gene lost 5 bases, with 21 bases spanning the gap.

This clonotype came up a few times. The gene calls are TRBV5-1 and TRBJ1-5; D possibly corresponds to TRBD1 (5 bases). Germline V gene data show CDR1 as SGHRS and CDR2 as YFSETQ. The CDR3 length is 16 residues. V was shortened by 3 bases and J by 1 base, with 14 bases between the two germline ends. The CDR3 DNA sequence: TGCGCCAGCAGCTCCCGACCCCGGGGGAGCAATCAGCCCCAGCATTTT. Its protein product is CASSSRPRGSNQPQHF.

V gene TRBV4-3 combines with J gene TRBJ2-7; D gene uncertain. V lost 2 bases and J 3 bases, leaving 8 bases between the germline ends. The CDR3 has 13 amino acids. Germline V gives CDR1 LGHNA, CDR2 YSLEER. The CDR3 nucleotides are TGCGCCAGCAGCCAACGCGAGAACTACGAGCAGTACTTC. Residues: CASSQRENYEQYF.

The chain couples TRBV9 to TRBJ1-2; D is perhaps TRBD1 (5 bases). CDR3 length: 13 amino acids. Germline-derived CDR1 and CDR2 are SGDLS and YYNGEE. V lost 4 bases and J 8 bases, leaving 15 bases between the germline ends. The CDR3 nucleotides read TGTGCCAGCAGCCCGGACACGCAATCGGGCTACACCTTC. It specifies CASSPDTQSGYTF.

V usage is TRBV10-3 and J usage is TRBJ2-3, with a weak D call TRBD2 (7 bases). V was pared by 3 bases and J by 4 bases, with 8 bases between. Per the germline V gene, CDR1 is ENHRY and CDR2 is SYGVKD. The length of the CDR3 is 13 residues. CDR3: CAISEGGADTQYF. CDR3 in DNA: TGTGCCATCAGTGAAGGGGGGGCAGATACGCAGTATTTT.

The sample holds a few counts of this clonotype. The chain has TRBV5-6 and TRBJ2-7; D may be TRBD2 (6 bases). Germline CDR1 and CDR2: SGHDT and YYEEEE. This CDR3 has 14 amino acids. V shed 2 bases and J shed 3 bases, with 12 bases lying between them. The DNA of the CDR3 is TGTGCCAGCAGCTTTTGGGGGGACGACTACGAGCAGTACGTC. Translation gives CASSFWGDDYEQYV.

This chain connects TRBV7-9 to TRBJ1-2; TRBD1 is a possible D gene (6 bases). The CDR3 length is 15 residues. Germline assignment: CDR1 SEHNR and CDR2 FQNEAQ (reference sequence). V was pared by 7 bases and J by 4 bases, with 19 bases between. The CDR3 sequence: CASTGSDRPGYGYTF. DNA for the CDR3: TGTGCCAGCACCGGGAGCGACAGGCCGGGCTATGGCTACACCTTC.

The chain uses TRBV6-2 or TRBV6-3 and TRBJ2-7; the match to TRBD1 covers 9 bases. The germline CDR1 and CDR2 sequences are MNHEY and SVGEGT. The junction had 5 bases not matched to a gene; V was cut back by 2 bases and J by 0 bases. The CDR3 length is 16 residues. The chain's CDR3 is CASSYPGQGSSYEQYF. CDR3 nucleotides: TGTGCCAGCAGTTACCCCGGACAGGGGAGCTCCTACGAGCAGTACTTC.

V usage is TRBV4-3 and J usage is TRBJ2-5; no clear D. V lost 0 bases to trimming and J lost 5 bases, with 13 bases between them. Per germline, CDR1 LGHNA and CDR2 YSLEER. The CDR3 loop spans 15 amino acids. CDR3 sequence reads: CASSQDRAVGETQYF. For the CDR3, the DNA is TGCGCCAGCAGCCAAGATAGGGCGGTCGGGGAGACCCAGTACTTC.

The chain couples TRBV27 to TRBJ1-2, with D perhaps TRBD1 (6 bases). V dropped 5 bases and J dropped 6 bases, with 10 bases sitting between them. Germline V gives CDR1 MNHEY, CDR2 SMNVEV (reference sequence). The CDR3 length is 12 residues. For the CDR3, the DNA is TGTGCCAGCAGTACAGGGTCCGATGGCTACACCTTC. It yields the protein CASSTGSDGYTF.

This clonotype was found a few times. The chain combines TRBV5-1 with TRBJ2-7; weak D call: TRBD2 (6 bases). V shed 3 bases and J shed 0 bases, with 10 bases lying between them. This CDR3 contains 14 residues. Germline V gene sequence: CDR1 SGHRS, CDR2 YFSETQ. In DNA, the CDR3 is TGCGCCAGCAGCTCCGGAGGGAGCTCCTACGAGCAGTACTTC. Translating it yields CASSSGGSSYEQYF.

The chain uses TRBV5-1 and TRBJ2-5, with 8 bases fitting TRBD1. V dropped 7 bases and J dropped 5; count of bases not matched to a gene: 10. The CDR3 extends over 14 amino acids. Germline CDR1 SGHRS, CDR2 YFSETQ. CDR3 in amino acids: CASEVETGVETQYF. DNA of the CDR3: TGCGCCAGCGAAGTTGAGACAGGGGTGGAGACCCAGTACTTC.

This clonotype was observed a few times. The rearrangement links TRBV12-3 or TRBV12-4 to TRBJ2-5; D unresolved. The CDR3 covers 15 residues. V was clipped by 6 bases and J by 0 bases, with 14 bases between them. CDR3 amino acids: CASRPEDEDQETQYF. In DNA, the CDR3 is TGTGCCAGCAGGCCCGAAGACGAGGACCAAGAGACCCAGTACTTC.

Here the CDR3 reads CASSLGTGLETQYF. The DNA of the CDR3 is TGTGCCAGCAGTTTAGGGACAGGACTAGAGACCCAGTACTTC. The rearrangement links TRBV12-3 or TRBV12-4 to TRBJ2-5; 7 bases are a match to TRBD1. CDR3 length: 14 amino acids. The J segment lost 4 bases and the V segment lost 1 base, leaving 3 bases of the junction unmatched.

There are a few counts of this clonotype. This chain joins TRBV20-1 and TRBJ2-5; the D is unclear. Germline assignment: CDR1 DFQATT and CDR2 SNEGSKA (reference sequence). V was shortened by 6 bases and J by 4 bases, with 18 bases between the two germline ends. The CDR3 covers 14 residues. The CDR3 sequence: CSAPNLVGAETQYF. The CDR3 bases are TGCAGTGCCCCGAACCTGGTTGGAGCAGAGACCCAGTACTTC.

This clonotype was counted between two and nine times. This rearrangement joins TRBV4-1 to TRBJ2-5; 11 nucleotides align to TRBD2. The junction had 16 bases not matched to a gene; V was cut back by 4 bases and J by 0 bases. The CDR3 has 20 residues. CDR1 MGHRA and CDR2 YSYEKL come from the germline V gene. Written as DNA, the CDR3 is TGCGCCAGCAGCCTTGGACACGATGGGACTAGCGGAGGGTACCAAGAGACCCAGTACTTC. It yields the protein CASSLGHDGTSGGYQETQYF.

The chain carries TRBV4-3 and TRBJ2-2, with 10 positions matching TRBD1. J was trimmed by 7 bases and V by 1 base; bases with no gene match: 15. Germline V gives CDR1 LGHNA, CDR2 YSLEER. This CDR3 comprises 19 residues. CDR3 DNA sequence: TGCGCCAGCAGCCAAGGCAGCAGGACAGGGGGTTCTTTGGACGGGGAGCTGTTTTTT. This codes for CASSQGSRTGGSLDGELFF.

The DNA of the CDR3 is TGCAGTGCTAGGCGACTTCAGGGCTCCTACGAGCAGTACTTC. Protein: CSARRLQGSYEQYF. V usage is TRBV20-1 and J usage is TRBJ2-7; maybe TRBD1 (5 bases). Germline CDR1 is DFQATT and CDR2 is SNEGSKA (reference sequence). The CDR3 has 14 amino acids. V lost 3 bases to trimming and J lost 0 bases, with 12 bases between them.

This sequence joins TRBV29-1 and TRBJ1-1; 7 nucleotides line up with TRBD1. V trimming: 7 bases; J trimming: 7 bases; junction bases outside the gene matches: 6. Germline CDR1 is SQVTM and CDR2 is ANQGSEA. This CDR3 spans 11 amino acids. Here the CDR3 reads CSGNRGDEAFF. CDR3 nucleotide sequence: TGCAGCGGCAACAGGGGTGATGAAGCTTTCTTT.

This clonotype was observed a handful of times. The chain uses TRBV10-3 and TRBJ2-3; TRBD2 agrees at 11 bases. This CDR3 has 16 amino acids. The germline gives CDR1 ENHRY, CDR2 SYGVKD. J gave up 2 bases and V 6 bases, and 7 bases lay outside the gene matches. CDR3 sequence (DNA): TGTGCCATCAGACCGGGACTAGCGGAGCTCACAGATACGCAGTATTTT. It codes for CAIRPGLAELTDTQYF.

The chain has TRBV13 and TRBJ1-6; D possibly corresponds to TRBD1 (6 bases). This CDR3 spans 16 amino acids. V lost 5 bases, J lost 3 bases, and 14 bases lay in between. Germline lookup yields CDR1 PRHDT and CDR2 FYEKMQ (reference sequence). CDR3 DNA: TGTGCCAGCAGCCAGGGGAATTATAACTATAATTCACCCCTCCACTTT. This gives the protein CASSQGNYNYNSPLHF.